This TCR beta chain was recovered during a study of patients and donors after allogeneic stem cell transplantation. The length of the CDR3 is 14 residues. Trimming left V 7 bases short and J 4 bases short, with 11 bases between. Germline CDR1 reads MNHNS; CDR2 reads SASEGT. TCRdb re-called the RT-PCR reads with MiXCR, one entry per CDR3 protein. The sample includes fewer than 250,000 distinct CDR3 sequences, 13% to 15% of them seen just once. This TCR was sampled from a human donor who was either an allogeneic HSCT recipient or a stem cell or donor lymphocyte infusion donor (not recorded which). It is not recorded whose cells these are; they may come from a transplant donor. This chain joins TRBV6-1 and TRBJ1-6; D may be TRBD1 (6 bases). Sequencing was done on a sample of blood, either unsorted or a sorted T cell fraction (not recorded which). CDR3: CASKPGHYNSPLHF. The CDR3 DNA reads TGTGCCAGCAAACCGGGACATTATAATTCACCCCTCCACTTT.